The T cell receptor beta chain described here comes from a study of control samples from healthy donors and cancer patients. Clones were read by immunoSEQ multiplex PCR, and TCRdb kept only the in-frame ones, dropping some. Its clone listing holds some 190,000 clones. CDR3 length: 16 amino acids. V was shortened by 4 bases and J by 4 bases, with 16 bases between the two germline ends. The germline V gene encodes CDR1 LNHDA and CDR2 SQIVND (reference sequence). The chain couples TRBV19 to TRBJ1-4, with D perhaps matching TRBD1 (5 bases). The sequenced sample consisted of blood. This receptor was taken from a woman under 40 in good health. The CDR3 protein is CASSNGASAFNEKLFF. CDR3 coding DNA: TGTGCCAGTAGTAATGGGGCATCGGCTTTTAATGAAAAACTGTTTTTT. Full variable domain (missing parts from reference TRBV19 and TRBJ1-4): DGGITQSPKYLFRKEGQNVTLSCEQNLNHDAMYWYRQDPGQGLRLIYYSQIVNDFQKGDIAEGYSVSREKKESFPLTVTSAQKNPTAFYLCASSNGASAFNEKLFFGSGTQLSVL.